The clone carrying this T cell receptor (beta chain) was counted ten times or more. Its antigen remains unidentified. Using quantitative 5'-RACE with molecular barcodes, the authors made TCR beta libraries. One entry per CDR3 protein, called by TCRdb with MiXCR from the 5' RACE reads. The table records around 340,000 distinct CDR3 sequences, roughly 14% of them present only once. This specimen comes from a study of CD8 T cells in ankylosing spondylitis. Overall study results and limits: Disease-linked clones reportedly showed significant enrichment in matched ankylosing spondylitis synovial fluid. Clones linked with disease were CD8+ and fairly uncommon in the peripheral blood. What appeared characteristic of ankylosing spondylitis blood was a TCR beta motif of 7 or 8 highly homologous variants.

The length of the CDR3 is 18 residues. CDR1 DFQATT and CDR2 SNEGSKA come from the germline V gene (reference sequence). The V end lost 0 bases, the J end lost 1 base, and 21 bases lay between the germline ends. This chain connects TRBV20-1 to TRBJ1-2, with no clear D. Specimen: blood, either unsorted or a sorted T cell fraction (not recorded which). This sequence was found in a male donor with ankylosing spondylitis or in good health (not recorded which). CDR3: CSARDLREGPSSNYGYTF. CDR3 in DNA: TGCAGTGCTAGAGATCTGAGGGAAGGGCCGAGTAGTAACTATGGCTACACCTTC.